These T cell receptor beta chains were read from a single sample in a study of T cell responses to AZD1222 COVID-19 vaccine. The assay was immunoSEQ multiplex PCR, and TCRdb's table has in-frame clones only and misses some. The data hold some 120,000 clones, with 80% to 90% observed a single time. The specimen comprised peripheral blood, sampled 28 days after the second AZD1222 dose. These receptors were taken from an adult who received the AZD1222 COVID-19 vaccine. Both conserved end residues are part of each CDR3. D genes are given only for firm matches. Not every row has a clone size; where given, it reads once, few, many or a size class.

d_call	j_call	cdr3_length	clone_size	v_call	cdr3_nt	cdr3_aa
.	TRBJ1-2	18	once	TRBV5-6	TGTGCCAGCAGCCCCCCCCGGACACCGGGAGCTACCCAGAAGGGCTACACCTTC	CASSPPRTPGATQKGYTF
TRBD1	TRBJ1-2	17	.	TRBV7-2	TGTGCCAGCAGCTTAGATGGGACGGGACAGGGGGGCGATGGCTACACCTTC	CASSLDGTGQGGDGYTF
TRBD2	TRBJ2-5	15	.	TRBV7-2	TGTGCCAGCAGCCCAAGGGGACTAGCCTCAGAGACCCAGTACTTC	CASSPRGLASETQYF
.	TRBJ1-2	14	.	TRBV6-4	TGTGCCAGCAGTCCAGGGAATACTAACTATGGCTACACCTTC	CASSPGNTNYGYTF
.	TRBJ1-3	15	.	TRBV5-1	TGCGCCAGCAGCACTGAAGTTCCCTCTGGAAACACCATATATTTT	CASSTEVPSGNTIYF
.	TRBJ2-3	13	.	TRBV7-2	TGTGCCAGCAGCTTAGCGGGGCCAGATACGCAGTATTTT	CASSLAGPDTQYF
.	TRBJ2-7	14	once	TRBV29-1	TGCAGCGTACTGCAGGGTGCCCCCCGCTACGAGCAGTACTTC	CSVLQGAPRYEQYF
.	TRBJ2-3	12	.	TRBV12-3/TRBV12-4	TGTGCCAGCGCAACCAGCGCCGATACGCAGTATTTT	CASATSADTQYF
TRBD1	TRBJ1-6	16	.	TRBV11-2	TGTGCCAGCAGCCTAACAGGGGGCTCCTATAATTCACCCCTCCACTTT	CASSLTGGSYNSPLHF
.	TRBJ2-3	15	.	TRBV7-8	TGTGCCAGCAGCTCCAGGACAGACCACACAGATACGCAGTATTTT	CASSSRTDHTDTQYF
.	TRBJ2-1	15	.	TRBV2	TGTGCCAGCAACCTCCGGGACTCCCTCATCAATGAGCAGTTCTTC	CASNLRDSLINEQFF
.	TRBJ1-1	17	.	TRBV4-3	TGCGCCAGCAGCCAAGGTGCCGGGACGGCGGATAACACTGAAGCTTTCTTT	CASSQGAGTADNTEAFF
.	TRBJ1-1	12	once	TRBV5-4	TGTGCCAGCAGCTTCGGGGAGACTGAAGCTTTCTTT	CASSFGETEAFF
.	TRBJ1-2	14	.	TRBV4-2	TGTGCCAGCAGCCAAGTAGGGGTAGGCTATGGCTACACCTTC	CASSQVGVGYGYTF
.	TRBJ1-1	13	few	TRBV11-3	TGTGCCAGCAGCTCGACAGTGAACACTGAAGCTTTCTTT	CASSSTVNTEAFF
.	TRBJ1-1	17	.	TRBV3-1/TRBV3-2	TGTGCCAGCAGCCAAAAATGGGACTCGACTTTGAACACTGAAGCTTTCTTT	CASSQKWDSTLNTEAFF
.	TRBJ1-1	15	few	TRBV3-1/TRBV3-2	TGTGCCAGCAGCTATCAGGGGTCGGTGAACACTGAAGCTTTCTTT	CASSYQGSVNTEAFF
.	TRBJ2-2	16	.	TRBV6-5	TGTGCCAGCAGTTCCCCAAGGGGGGCGAACACCGGGGAGCTGTTTTTT	CASSSPRGANTGELFF
.	TRBJ1-1	15	.	TRBV7-2	TGTGCCAGCAGCTTGACCAAGGCCATGAACACTGAAGCTTTCTTT	CASSLTKAMNTEAFF
.	TRBJ1-1	16	.	TRBV7-2	TGTGCCAGCAGCCCTCTCGCACAGATCTCTTACGGTGAAGCTTTCTTT	CASSPLAQISYGEAFF
TRBD2	TRBJ2-3	15	few	TRBV9	TGTGCCAGCAGCCAGCGGGGGACGGGCACAGATACGCAGTATTTT	CASSQRGTGTDTQYF
TRBD1	TRBJ1-4	14	.	TRBV27	TGTGCCAGCAGCTGGGACAGGGGACATGAAAAACTGTTTTTT	CASSWDRGHEKLFF
TRBD2	TRBJ2-7	16	.	TRBV5-1	TGCGCCAGCAGCTGGACCCTAGCGGGGGCCCCCTACGAGCAGTACTTC	CASSWTLAGAPYEQYF
.	TRBJ1-5	12	.	TRBV24-1	TGTGCCACCAGTGGGCCGAATCAGCCCCAGCATTTT	CATSGPNQPQHF
TRBD1	TRBJ2-5	16	.	TRBV5-4	TGTGCCAGCAGCTCAACCCACAGGGGGATACAAGAGACCCAGTACTTC	CASSSTHRGIQETQYF
.	TRBJ1-1	13	.	TRBV5-1	TGCGCCAGCAGTGGTCTTCGGAACACTGAAGCTTTCTTT	CASSGLRNTEAFF
.	TRBJ2-3	14	once	TRBV6-4	TGTGCCACCAGTTCTGGGGGTGAGACAGATACGCAGTATTTT	CATSSGGETDTQYF
TRBD1	TRBJ2-7	15	.	TRBV6-1	TGTGCCAGCAGGCACTCCGGGACAGGGGGCGACGAGCAGTACTTC	CASRHSGTGGDEQYF
.	TRBJ1-5	16	.	TRBV5-3	TGTGCCAGAACCTCTACCGGGTGTCCCTGGGATCAGCCCCAGCATTTT	CARTSTGCPWDQPQHF
.	TRBJ2-1	13	.	TRBV7-9	TGTGCCACCCTAAGGGGGGCCTACAATGAGCAGTTCTTC	CATLRGAYNEQFF
.	TRBJ1-2	11	few	TRBV29-1	TGCAGCGTTTCTAATCCGTATGGCTACACCTTC	CSVSNPYGYTF
.	TRBJ2-7	17	.	TRBV5-1	TGCGCCAGCAGCTTGGCCGTGGGGGACCGGGGTACCTACGAGCAGTACTTC	CASSLAVGDRGTYEQYF
.	TRBJ1-2	16	.	TRBV7-9	TGTGCCAGCAGCCAAGAGGGGACACAGGTCGCAGAGGGCTACACCTTC	CASSQEGTQVAEGYTF
.	TRBJ1-1	13	.	TRBV12-3/TRBV12-4	TGTGCCAGCCGGGACGGTTCCTTCACTGAAGCTTTCTTT	CASRDGSFTEAFF
.	TRBJ2-6	17	once	TRBV11-2	TGTGCCAGCAACCGCCCGGGCCTAAGAGATGGGGCCAACGTCCTGACTTTC	CASNRPGLRDGANVLTF
.	TRBJ1-3	13	.	TRBV28	TGTGCCAGCAGTTTAGGGACGGAGAACACCATATATTTT	CASSLGTENTIYF
.	TRBJ1-2	15	.	TRBV19	TGTGCCAGTAGTATCGGGTTCCCCGTTATCTATGGCTACACCTTC	CASSIGFPVIYGYTF
.	TRBJ2-1	14	few	TRBV27	TGTGCCAGCAGCATCCGGGACCAGCCCAATGAGCAGTTCTTC	CASSIRDQPNEQFF
TRBD1	TRBJ2-7	15	.	TRBV2	TGTGCCAGCAGTGATGGGATAGGACAGGGCTACGAGCAGTACTTC	CASSDGIGQGYEQYF
TRBD1	TRBJ2-3	12	.	TRBV10-3	TGTGCCATCACCGGGACAGGAGATACGCAGTATTTT	CAITGTGDTQYF
TRBD2	TRBJ2-1	13	.	TRBV10-3	TGTGCCATCACTAGCGGGGGCTTCAATGAGCAGTTCTTC	CAITSGGFNEQFF
.	TRBJ2-7	14	.	TRBV4-3	TGCGCCAGCAGCCAAGTCGGCTACCACTACGAGCAGTACTTC	CASSQVGYHYEQYF
TRBD1	TRBJ1-1	15	.	TRBV18	TGTGCCAGCTCAGTAGCCGGGACAGCAAACACTGAAGCTTTCTTT	CASSVAGTANTEAFF
TRBD2	TRBJ2-3	15	.	TRBV6-5	TGTGCCAGCGCGAGCCTAGCGGGGGTACCAGATACGCAGTATTTT	CASASLAGVPDTQYF
.	TRBJ2-6	16	.	TRBV13	TGTGCCAGCAGGGCAGGGGCTCGCTCTGGGGCCAACGTCCTGACTTTC	CASRAGARSGANVLTF